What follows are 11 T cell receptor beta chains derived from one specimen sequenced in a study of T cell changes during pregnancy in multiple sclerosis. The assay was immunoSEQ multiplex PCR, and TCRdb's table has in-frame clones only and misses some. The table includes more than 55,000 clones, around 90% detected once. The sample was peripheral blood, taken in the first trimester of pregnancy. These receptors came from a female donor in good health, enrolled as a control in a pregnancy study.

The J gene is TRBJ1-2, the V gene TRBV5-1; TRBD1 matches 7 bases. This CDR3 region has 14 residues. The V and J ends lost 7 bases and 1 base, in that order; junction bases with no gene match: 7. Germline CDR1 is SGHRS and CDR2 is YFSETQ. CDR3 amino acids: CASQGERGNYGYTF. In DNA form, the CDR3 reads TGCGCCAGCCAGGGGGAAAGGGGTAACTATGGCTACACCTTC.

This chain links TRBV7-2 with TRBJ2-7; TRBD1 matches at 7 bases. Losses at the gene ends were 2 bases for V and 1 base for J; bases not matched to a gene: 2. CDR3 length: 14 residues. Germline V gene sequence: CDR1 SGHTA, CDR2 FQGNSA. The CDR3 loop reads CASSLTGVSYEQYF. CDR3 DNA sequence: TGTGCCAGCAGCTTAACAGGGGTGTCCTACGAGCAGTACTTC.

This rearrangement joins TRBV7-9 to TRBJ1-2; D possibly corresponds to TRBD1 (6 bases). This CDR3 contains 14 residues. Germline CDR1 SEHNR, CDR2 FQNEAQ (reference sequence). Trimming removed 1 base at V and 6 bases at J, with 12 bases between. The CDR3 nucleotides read TGTGCCAGCAGCTTAGGGGTCCCAGGGGATGGCTACACCTTC. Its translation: CASSLGVPGDGYTF.

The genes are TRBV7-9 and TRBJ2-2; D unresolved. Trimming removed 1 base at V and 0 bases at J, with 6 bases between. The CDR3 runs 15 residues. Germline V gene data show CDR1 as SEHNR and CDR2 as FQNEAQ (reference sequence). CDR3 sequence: CASSLVPANTGELFF. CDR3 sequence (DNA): TGTGCCAGCAGCTTAGTCCCGGCGAACACCGGGGAGCTGTTTTTT.

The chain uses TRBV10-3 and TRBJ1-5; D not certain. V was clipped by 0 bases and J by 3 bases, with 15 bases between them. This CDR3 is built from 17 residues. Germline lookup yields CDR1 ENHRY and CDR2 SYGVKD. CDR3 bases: TGTGCCATCAGTGAGTCGGTATTGCTCAGTAACAATCAGCCCCAGCATTTT. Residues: CAISESVLLSNNQPQHF.

The CDR3 spells CASSEAAWTGASAYGYTF. CDR3 nucleotides: TGTGCCAGCAGTGAAGCGGCGTGGACAGGGGCCTCCGCCTATGGCTACACCTTC. V usage is TRBV6-1 and J usage is TRBJ1-2; 9 bases align to TRBD1. Germline V CDR1 and CDR2: MNHNS, SASEGT. With 0 bases clipped from V and 4 bases from J, the junction kept 12 bases outside the gene matches. The CDR3 is 18 residues long.

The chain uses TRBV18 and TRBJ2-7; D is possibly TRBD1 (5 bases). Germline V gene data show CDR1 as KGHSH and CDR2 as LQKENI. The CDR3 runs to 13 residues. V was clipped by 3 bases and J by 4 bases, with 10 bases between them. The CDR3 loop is CASSPSGLYEQYF. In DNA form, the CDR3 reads TGTGCCAGCTCACCGTCAGGGCTTTACGAGCAGTACTTC.

The CDR3 bases are TGCGCCAGCAGCCAAGTGGGCTTTATGGGAGAGACCCAGTACTTC. Translation gives CASSQVGFMGETQYF. J is TRBJ2-5 and V is TRBV4-1; D remains unclear. Germline loops: CDR1 MGHRA, CDR2 YSYEKL. The CDR3 spans 15 residues. V dropped 1 base and J dropped 4 bases, with 13 bases sitting between them.

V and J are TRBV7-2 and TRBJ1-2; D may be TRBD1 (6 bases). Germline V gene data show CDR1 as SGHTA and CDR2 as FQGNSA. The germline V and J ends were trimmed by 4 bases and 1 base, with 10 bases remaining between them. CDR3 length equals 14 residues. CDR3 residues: CASSSRQVNYGYTF. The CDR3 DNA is TGTGCCAGCAGCTCCCGACAGGTTAACTATGGCTACACCTTC.

This CDR3 is CASSDRRGTEAFF. CDR3 in DNA: TGTGCCAGCAGTGACAGGAGGGGCACTGAAGCTTTCTTT. The V gene is TRBV2, the J gene TRBJ1-1, with D tentatively TRBD1 (5 bases). This CDR3 comprises 13 residues. V dropped 3 bases and J dropped 4 bases, with 9 bases sitting between them. Germline V gene lookup returns CDR1 SNHLY and CDR2 FYNNEI.

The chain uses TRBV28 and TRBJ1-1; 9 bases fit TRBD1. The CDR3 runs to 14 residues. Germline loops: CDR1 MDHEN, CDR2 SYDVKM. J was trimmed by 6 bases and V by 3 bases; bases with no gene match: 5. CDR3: CASSLGQGLAEAFF. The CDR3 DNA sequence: TGTGCCAGCAGTTTGGGACAGGGCTTAGCTGAAGCTTTCTTT.